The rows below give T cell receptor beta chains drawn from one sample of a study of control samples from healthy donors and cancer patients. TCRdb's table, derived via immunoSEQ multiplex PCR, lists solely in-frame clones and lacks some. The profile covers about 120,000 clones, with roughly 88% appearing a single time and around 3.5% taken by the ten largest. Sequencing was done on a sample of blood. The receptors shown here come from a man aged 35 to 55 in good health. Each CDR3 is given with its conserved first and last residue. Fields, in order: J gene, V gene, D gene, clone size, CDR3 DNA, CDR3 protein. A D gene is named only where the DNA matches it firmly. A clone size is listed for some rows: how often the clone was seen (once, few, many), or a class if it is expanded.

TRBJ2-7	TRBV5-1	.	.	TGCGCCAGCAGCTTGGGGGCTTCGACCTACGAGCAGTACTTC	CASSLGASTYEQYF
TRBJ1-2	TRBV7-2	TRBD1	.	TGTGCCAGCAGCTTCGGGACAGGGGCTCATGGCTACACCTTC	CASSFGTGAHGYTF
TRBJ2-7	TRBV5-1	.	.	TGCGCCAGCAGCTTTAGAGACGGGGGCATCTACGAGCAGTACTTC	CASSFRDGGIYEQYF
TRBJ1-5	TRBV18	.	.	TGTGCCAGCTCACCGGGACTATCGAGCAATCAGCCCCAGCATTTT	CASSPGLSSNQPQHF
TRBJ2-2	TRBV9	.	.	TGTGCCAGCAGCGTAGGGACAGTTAATACCCCCGGGGAGCTGTTTTTT	CASSVGTVNTPGELFF
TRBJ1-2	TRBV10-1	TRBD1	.	TGCGCCAGTAAACAGGGGCTGGTCTATGGCTACACCTTC	CASKQGLVYGYTF
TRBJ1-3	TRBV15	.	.	TGTGCCACCAGCAGGGACAGACCTGGAAACACCATATATTTT	CATSRDRPGNTIYF
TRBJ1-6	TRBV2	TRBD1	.	TGTGCCAGCAGTGATCCGGGACAGCTAAATTCACCCCTCCACTTT	CASSDPGQLNSPLHF
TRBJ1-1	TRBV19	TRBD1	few	TGTGCCAGTAGTAGGGATACAGGGGCTGAAGCTTTCTTT	CASSRDTGAEAFF
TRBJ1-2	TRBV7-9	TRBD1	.	TGTGCCAGCAGTTCCGGGACAGTTTATGGCTACACCTTC	CASSSGTVYGYTF
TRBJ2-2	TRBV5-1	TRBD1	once	TGCGCCAGCAGTTGGACAGGGACCGGGGAGCTGTTTTTT	CASSWTGTGELFF
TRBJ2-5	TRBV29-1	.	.	TGCAGCCATCCTCAGGGAGGTGAGACCCAGTACTTC	CSHPQGGETQYF
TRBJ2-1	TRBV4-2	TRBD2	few	TGTGCCAGCAGCCCGACTAGCGGGGGCCCCAATGAGCAGTTCTTC	CASSPTSGGPNEQFF
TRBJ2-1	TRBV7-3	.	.	TGTGCCAGCAGCTCCGGACTCGACAATGAGCAGTTCTTC	CASSSGLDNEQFF
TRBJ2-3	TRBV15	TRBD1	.	TGTGCCACCAGCACGCGAACAGGGGGCATTACAGATACGCAGTATTTT	CATSTRTGGITDTQYF
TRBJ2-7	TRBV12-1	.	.	TGTGCCAGCAGCTTAACGACTAGCGGGGAGCCGAGCTCCTACGAGCAGTACTTC	CASSLTTSGEPSSYEQYF
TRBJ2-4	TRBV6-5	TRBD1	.	TGTGCCAGCCAAGACAGGGTCGGCAAAAACATTCAGTACTTC	CASQDRVGKNIQYF
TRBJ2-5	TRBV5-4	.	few	TGTGCCAGCAGCTTGGAGAGAGCACAAGAGACCCAGTACTTC	CASSLERAQETQYF
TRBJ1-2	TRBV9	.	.	TGTGCCAGCGCGGTGGGGAGCCGCTATAACTATGGCTACACCTTC	CASAVGSRYNYGYTF
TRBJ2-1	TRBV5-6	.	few	TGTGCCAGCAGCCGTCAAGATGAGCAGTTCTTC	CASSRQDEQFF
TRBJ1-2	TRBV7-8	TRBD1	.	TGTGCCAGCAGCTTGACAGGGTGGGATGGCTACACCTTC	CASSLTGWDGYTF
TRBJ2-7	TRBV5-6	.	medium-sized	TGTGCCAGCAGCTTAGGACAGACCGAGCAGTACTTC	CASSLGQTEQYF
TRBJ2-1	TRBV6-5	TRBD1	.	TGTGCCATCGGGACAGGGGGATACAATGAGCAGTTCTTC	CAIGTGGYNEQFF
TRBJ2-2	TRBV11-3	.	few	TGTGCCAGCAGCTCCAGGGTCAACACCGGGGAGCTGTTTTTT	CASSSRVNTGELFF
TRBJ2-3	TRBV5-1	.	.	TGCGCCAGCAGCTTCGACGGGGGTTCGACAGATACGCAGTATTTT	CASSFDGGSTDTQYF
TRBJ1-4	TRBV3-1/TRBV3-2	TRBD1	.	TGTGCCAGCAGCCAAGATTCGGCAGGGGGGAAAACTAATGAAAAACTGTTTTTT	CASSQDSAGGKTNEKLFF
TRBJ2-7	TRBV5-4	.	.	TGTGCCAGCAGCTTTGAGAGATACGAGCAGTACTTC	CASSFERYEQYF
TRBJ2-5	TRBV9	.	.	TGTGCCAGCAGCCTGACGGGGACTTCGTACCAAGAGACCCAGTACTTC	CASSLTGTSYQETQYF